The clone carrying this T cell receptor beta chain was counted ten times or more. Its specificity is not known. The sample belongs to a study of response to subunit inactivated influenza vaccine. Germline CDR1 and CDR2: SGHTA and FQGNSA. V trimming: 1 base; J trimming: 12 bases; junction bases outside the gene matches: 9. The CDR3 has 15 amino acids. TCRdb independently ran MiXCR on the RT-PCR reads; one entry per CDR3 protein. The profile shows about 520,000 distinct CDR3 sequences, about 10% of them singletons. Study-wide points: With each seasonal influenza vaccination, the authors suggested, few new T cells are recruited.

The TCR was taken from a man in his fifties who received an inactivated influenza vaccine. J is TRBJ1-4 and V is TRBV7-2; 9 bases match TRBD1. The sequencing used PBMCs from blood, collected more than 35 days after vaccination. CDR3 sequence reads: CASSLVGSGQGELFF. The CDR3, as DNA: TGTGCCAGCAGCTTAGTAGGATCGGGACAGGGTGAACTGTTTTTT.